This T cell receptor beta chain was found in a study of blood T cells in healthy people across ages. V was pared by 5 bases and J by 4 bases, with 9 bases of the junction left unmatched. The CDR3 is 15 amino acids. Germline V gene data show CDR1 as SGHTA and CDR2 as FQGNSA. A sample-barcoded 5' primer and a J-beta primer mix were used in a second PCR of about 7 to 12 cycles. Every cDNA was tagged by a template-switch adaptor with 12 random nucleotides. TCRdb redid the calling of the 5' RACE reads with MiXCR, one entry per CDR3 protein. The sample includes 1.5 million to 2 million distinct CDR3 sequences, 40% to 55% seen only once; the top ten take over 2%. The study recruited healthy Caucasian donors from Russia who were aged about 6 to 90. Each of the donors had roughly 9.7 milliliters of peripheral blood drawn into EDTA-treated Vacutainer tubes. Total RNA was extracted at no less than 6 micrograms per sample.

This TCR derives from a woman aged 40 to 55 in good health. The rearrangement links TRBV7-2 to TRBJ2-3, with 7 bases aligning to TRBD2. Specimen: blood. CDR3 in DNA: TGTGCCAGCAGCCCCCAATGGGGGGGGTCAGATACGCAGTATTTT. Amino acids: CASSPQWGGSDTQYF. The full variable domain, rest sourced from reference TRBV7-2 and TRBJ2-3, is GAGVSQSPSNKVTEKGKDVELRCDPISGHTALYWYRQSLGQGLEFLIYFQGNSAPDKSGLPSDRFSAERTGGSVSTLTIQRTQQEDSAVYLCASSPQWGGSDTQYFGPGTRLTVL.